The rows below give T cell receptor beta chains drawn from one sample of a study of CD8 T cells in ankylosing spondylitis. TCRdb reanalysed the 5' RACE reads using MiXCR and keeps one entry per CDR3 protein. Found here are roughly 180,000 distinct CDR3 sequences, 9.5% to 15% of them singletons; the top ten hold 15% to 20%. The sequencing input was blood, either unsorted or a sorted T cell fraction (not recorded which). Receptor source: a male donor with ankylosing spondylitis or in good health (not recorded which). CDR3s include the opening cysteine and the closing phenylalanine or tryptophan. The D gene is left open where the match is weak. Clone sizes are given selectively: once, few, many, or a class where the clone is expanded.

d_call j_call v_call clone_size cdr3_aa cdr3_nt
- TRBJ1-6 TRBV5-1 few CASGGGDADSPLHF TGCGCCAGCGGGGGGGGGGACGCTGATTCACCCCTCCACTTT
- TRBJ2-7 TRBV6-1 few CASSMGVNAEQYF TGTGCCAGCTCCATGGGGGTTAATGCCGAGCAGTACTTC
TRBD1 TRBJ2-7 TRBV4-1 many CASSYTGTGSYEQYF TGCGCCAGCAGCTACACCGGGACAGGCTCCTACGAGCAGTACTTC
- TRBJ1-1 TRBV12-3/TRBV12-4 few CASSLLTGELNTEAFF TGTGCCAGCAGTTTACTGACAGGTGAATTGAACACTGAAGCTTTCTTT
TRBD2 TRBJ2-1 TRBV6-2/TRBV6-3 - CASRGLAGPTEQFF TGTGCCAGCAGAGGACTAGCGGGCCCTACTGAGCAGTTCTTC
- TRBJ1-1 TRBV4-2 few CASSPEGATYEAFF TGTGCCAGCAGCCCCGAAGGCGCTACTTATGAAGCTTTCTTT
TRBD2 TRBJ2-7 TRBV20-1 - CSASPASGGYEQYF TGCAGTGCTAGCCCCGCTAGCGGGGGGTACGAGCAGTACTTC
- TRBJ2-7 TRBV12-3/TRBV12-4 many CASSLATEGIYEQYF TGTGCCAGCAGTTTAGCTACGGAAGGAATCTACGAGCAGTACTTC
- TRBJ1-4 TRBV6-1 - CASRLRGGMEEKLFF TGTGCCAGCAGACTACGCGGGGGAATGGAGGAAAAACTGTTTTTT
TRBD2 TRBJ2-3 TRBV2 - CASVLAGASTDTQYF TGTGCCAGCGTTCTAGCGGGAGCTAGCACAGATACGCAGTATTTT
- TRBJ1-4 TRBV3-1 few CASSQDPQKFATNEKLFF TGTGCCAGCAGCCAAGATCCCCAGAAATTTGCAACTAATGAAAAACTGTTTTTT
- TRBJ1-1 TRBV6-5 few CASSYDGGENTEAFF TGTGCCAGCAGTTATGACGGAGGGGAGAACACTGAAGCTTTCTTT
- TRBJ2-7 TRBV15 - CATSRMTGDLSEQYF TGTGCCACCAGCAGGATGACAGGCGATCTAAGCGAGCAGTACTTC
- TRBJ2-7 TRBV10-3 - CAITGRDQNEQYF TGTGCCATCACCGGGAGAGACCAGAACGAGCAGTACTTC
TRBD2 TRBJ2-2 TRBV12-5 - CASGSRLAGNTGELFF TGTGCTAGTGGCTCCCGACTAGCGGGAAACACCGGGGAGCTGTTTTTT
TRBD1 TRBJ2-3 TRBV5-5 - CASSWWTGTDTQYF TGTGCCAGCAGCTGGTGGACAGGGACAGATACGCAGTATTTT
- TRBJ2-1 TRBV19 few CASSIIGSGEQFF TGTGCCAGTAGTATAATAGGGAGCGGCGAGCAGTTCTTC
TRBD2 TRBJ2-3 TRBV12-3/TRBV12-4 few CASSPLAGRGDTQYF TGTGCCAGCAGTCCACTAGCGGGAAGGGGAGATACGCAGTATTTT
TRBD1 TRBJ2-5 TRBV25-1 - CASSEWHRGLWETQYF TGTGCCAGCAGTGAATGGCACAGGGGCCTGTGGGAGACCCAGTACTTC
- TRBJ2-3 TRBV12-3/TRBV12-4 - CASSFSGPGDTQYF TGTGCCAGCAGTTTTAGCGGCCCTGGGGATACGCAGTATTTT
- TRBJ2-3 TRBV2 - CASGRSSTDTQYF TGTGCCAGCGGCCGGTCGAGCACAGATACGCAGTATTTT
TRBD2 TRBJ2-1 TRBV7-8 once CASSSMVRTSGLPYNEQFF TGTGCCAGCAGCTCGATGGTCCGGACTAGCGGTTTGCCCTACAATGAGCAGTTCTTC
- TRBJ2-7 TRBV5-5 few CASSLARGPGNEQYF TGTGCCAGCAGCTTGGCGCGGGGGCCGGGGAACGAGCAGTACTTC
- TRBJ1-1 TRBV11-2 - CASSLVGSGTEAFF TGTGCCAGCAGCTTAGTAGGGTCCGGCACTGAAGCTTTCTTT
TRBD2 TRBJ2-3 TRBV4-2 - CASSQDPPRTSGNTDTQYF TGTGCCAGCAGCCAAGATCCCCCTCGGACTAGCGGTAACACAGATACGCAGTATTTT
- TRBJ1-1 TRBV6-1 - CASSEARGTEAFF TGTGCCAGCAGTGAAGCGAGGGGGACTGAAGCTTTCTTT
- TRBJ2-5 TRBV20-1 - CSAPGRSTRETQYF TGCAGTGCCCCCGGTCGGTCTACCCGTGAGACCCAGTACTTC
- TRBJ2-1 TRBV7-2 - CASSEGRIQQFF TGTGCCAGCAGCGAAGGACGGATTCAGCAGTTCTTC
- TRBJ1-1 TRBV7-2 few CASNPTPNTEAFF TGTGCCAGCAACCCGACACCGAACACTGAAGCTTTCTTT
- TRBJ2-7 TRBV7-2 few CASSLMASPSYEQYF TGTGCCAGCAGCTTGATGGCTAGCCCCTCCTACGAGCAGTACTTC
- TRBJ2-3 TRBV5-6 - CASNQRTGTDTQYF TGTGCCAGCAACCAGAGGACGGGCACAGATACGCAGTATTTT
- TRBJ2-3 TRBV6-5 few CASTLSSLEDTQYF TGTGCCAGCACTTTATCTTCTCTAGAAGATACGCAGTATTTT
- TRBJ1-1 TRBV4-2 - CASSPSLLRIVDTEAFF TGTGCCAGCTCCCCATCGCTCTTGAGGATCGTGGACACTGAAGCTTTCTTT
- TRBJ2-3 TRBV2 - CASSAIGDTDTQYF TGTGCCAGCAGTGCTATAGGCGACACAGATACGCAGTATTTT
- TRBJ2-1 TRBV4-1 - CASSQEPNEQFF TGCGCCAGCAGCCAAGAGCCGAATGAGCAGTTCTTC
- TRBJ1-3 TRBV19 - CASRGNGEYTIYF TGTGCCAGTAGGGGGAATGGAGAATACACCATATATTTT
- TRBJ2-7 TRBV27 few CASSGTDYPTYEQYF TGTGCCAGCAGCGGGACTGACTACCCAACCTACGAGCAGTACTTC
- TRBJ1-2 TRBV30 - CAWSVRGLSNYGYTF TGTGCCTGGAGTGTAAGAGGGTTATCGAACTATGGCTACACCTTC
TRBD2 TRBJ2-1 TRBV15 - CATSRALAGVNEQFF TGTGCCACCAGCAGGGCTCTAGCGGGAGTCAATGAGCAGTTCTTC